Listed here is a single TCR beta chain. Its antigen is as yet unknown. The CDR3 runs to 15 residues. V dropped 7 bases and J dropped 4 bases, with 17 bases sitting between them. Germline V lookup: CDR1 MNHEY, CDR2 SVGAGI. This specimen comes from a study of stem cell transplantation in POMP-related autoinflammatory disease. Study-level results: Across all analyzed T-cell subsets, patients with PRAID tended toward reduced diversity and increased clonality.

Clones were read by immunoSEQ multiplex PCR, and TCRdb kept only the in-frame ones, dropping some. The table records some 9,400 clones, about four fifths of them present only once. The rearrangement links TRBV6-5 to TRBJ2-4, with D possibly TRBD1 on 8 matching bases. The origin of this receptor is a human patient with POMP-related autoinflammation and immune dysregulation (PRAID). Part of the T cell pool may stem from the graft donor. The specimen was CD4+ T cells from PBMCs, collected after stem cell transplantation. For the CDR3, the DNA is TGTGCCAGCACCAGGGGGGGGACAGGTAAAAACATTCAGTACTTC. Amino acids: CASTRGGTGKNIQYF.